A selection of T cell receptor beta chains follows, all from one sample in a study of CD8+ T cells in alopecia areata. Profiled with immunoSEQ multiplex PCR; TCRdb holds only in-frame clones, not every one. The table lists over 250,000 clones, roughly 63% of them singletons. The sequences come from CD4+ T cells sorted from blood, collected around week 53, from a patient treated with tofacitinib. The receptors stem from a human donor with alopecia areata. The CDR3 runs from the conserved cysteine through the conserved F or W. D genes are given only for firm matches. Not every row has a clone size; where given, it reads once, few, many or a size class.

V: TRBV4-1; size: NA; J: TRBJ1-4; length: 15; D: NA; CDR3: CASSPYGGADEKLFF; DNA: TGCGCCAGCAGCCCATATGGGGGGGCGGATGAAAAACTGTTTTTT
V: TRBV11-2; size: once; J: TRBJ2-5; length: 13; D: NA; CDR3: CASSVLYQETQYF; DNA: TGTGCCAGCAGCGTCCTGTACCAAGAGACCCAGTACTTC
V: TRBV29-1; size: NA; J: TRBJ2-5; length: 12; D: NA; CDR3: CSADRNQETQYF; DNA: TGCAGCGCCGACAGGAACCAAGAGACCCAGTACTTC
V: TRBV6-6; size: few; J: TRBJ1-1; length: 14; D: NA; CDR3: CASSRYGQNTEAFF; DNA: TGTGCCAGCAGTCGCTACGGCCAGAACACTGAAGCTTTCTTT
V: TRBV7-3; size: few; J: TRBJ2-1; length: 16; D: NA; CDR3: CASSLSGRSSYNEQFF; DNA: TGTGCCAGCAGCTTATCGGGACGAAGCTCCTACAATGAGCAGTTCTTC
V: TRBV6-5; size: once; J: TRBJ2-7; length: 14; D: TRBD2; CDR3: CASSRLAGPYEQYF; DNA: TGTGCCAGCAGTAGACTAGCGGGGCCCTACGAGCAGTACTTC
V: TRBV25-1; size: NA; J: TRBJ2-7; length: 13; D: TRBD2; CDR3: CASRPSGGYEQYF; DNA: TGTGCCAGCCGCCCTAGCGGGGGATACGAGCAGTACTTC
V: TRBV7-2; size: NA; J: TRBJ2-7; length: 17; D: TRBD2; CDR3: CASSSQRTSGGAYEQYF; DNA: TGTGCCAGCAGCTCCCAGCGGACTAGCGGGGGGGCCTACGAGCAGTACTTC
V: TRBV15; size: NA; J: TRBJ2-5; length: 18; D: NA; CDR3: CATSRDKALVFRAETQYF; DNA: TGTGCCACCAGCAGAGATAAGGCTCTAGTATTTCGAGCAGAGACCCAGTACTTC
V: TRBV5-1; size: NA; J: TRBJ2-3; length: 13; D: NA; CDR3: CASPGAPTDTQYF; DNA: TGCGCCAGCCCCGGTGCACCCACAGATACGCAGTATTTT
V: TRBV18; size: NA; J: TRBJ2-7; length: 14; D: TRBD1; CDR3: CASSPLEDRGEQYF; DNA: TGTGCCAGCTCACCACTTGAGGACAGGGGGGAGCAGTACTTC
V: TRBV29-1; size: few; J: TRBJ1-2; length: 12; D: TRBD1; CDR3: CSVGQGALGYTF; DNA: TGCAGCGTTGGGCAGGGGGCGCTTGGCTACACCTTC
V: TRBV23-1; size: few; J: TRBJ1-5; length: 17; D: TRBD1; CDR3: CASSHPLPTGGYQPQHF; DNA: TGCGCCAGCAGTCACCCTTTGCCCACAGGGGGCTATCAGCCCCAGCATTTT
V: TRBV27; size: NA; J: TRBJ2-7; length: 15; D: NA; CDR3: CASSFIPKTQGRQYF; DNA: TGTGCCAGCAGTTTTATTCCCAAGACTCAGGGAAGGCAGTACTTC
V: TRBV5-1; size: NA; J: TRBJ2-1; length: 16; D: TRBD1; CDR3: CASSWPGQRPTNEQFF; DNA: TGCGCCAGCAGCTGGCCGGGACAGAGACCTACCAATGAGCAGTTCTTC
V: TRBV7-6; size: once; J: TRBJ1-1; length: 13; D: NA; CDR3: CASSGMVNTEAFF; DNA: TGTGCCAGCAGTGGAATGGTGAACACTGAAGCTTTCTTT
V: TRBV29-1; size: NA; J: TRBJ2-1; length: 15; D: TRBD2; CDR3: CSVEGSGGPYNEQFF; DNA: TGCAGCGTTGAAGGGTCGGGGGGGCCCTACAATGAGCAGTTCTTC
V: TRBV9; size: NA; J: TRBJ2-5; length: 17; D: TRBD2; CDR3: CASSVAGIAGFQETQYF; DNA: TGTGCCAGCAGCGTAGCTGGAATAGCGGGATTCCAAGAGACCCAGTACTTC
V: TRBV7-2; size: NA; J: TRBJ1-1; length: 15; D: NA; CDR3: CASSNNRLRGTEAFF; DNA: TGTGCCAGCAGCAACAACAGGTTGAGGGGCACTGAAGCTTTCTTT
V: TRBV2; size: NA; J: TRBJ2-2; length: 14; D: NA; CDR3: CASGQLARGGELFF; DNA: TGTGCCAGCGGACAGCTAGCGAGGGGCGGGGAGCTGTTTTTT
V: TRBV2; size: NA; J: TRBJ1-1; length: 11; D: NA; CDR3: CASSEQVEAFF; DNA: TGTGCCAGCAGTGAACAGGTTGAAGCTTTCTTT
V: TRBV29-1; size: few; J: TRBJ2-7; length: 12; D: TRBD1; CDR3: CSTRQGADEQYF; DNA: TGCAGCACAAGACAGGGGGCGGACGAGCAGTACTTC
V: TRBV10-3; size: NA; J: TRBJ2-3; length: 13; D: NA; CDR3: CAVGPGPTDTQYF; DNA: TGTGCCGTAGGTCCAGGGCCCACAGATACGCAGTATTTT
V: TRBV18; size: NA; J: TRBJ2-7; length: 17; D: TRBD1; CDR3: CASSPLVVGQGRHEQYF; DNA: TGTGCCAGCTCACCACTTGTCGTGGGACAGGGGCGCCACGAGCAGTACTTC
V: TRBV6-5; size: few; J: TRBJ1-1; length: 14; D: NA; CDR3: CASSVTGMNTEAFF; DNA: TGTGCCAGCAGCGTCACGGGAATGAACACTGAAGCTTTCTTT
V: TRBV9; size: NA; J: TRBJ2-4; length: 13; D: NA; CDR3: CASTGGDKNIQYF; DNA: TGTGCCAGCACGGGCGGGGACAAAAACATTCAGTACTTC
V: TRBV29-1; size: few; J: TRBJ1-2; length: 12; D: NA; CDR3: CSVAESDYGYTF; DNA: TGCAGCGTTGCTGAGTCCGACTATGGCTACACCTTC
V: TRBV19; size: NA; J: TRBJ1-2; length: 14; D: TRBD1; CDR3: CASTEGQGGYGYTF; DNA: TGTGCCAGTACCGAGGGACAGGGAGGCTATGGCTACACCTTC
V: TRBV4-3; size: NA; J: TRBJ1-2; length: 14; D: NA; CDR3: CASSQESPSYGYTF; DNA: TGCGCCAGCAGCCAAGAGTCGCCGTCCTATGGCTACACCTTC
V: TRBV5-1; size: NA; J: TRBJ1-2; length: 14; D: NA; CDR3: CASSLDGTNYGYTF; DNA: TGCGCCAGCAGCTTGGACGGAACTAACTATGGCTACACCTTC
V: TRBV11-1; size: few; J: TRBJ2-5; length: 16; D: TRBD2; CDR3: CASSSKRDPGPGTQYF; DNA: TGTGCCAGCAGCTCAAAGCGGGACCCCGGGCCTGGGACCCAGTACTTC
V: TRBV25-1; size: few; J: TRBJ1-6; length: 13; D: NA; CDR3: CASSREGGSPLHF; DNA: TGTGCCAGCAGTCGTGAGGGAGGGTCACCCCTCCACTTT
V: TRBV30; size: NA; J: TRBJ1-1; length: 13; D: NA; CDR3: CAWSVPGPREAFF; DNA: TGTGCCTGGAGTGTACCTGGCCCTAGGGAAGCTTTCTTT
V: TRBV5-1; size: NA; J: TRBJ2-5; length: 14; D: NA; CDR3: CASSDGQLQETQYF; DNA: TGCGCCAGCAGCGATGGACAGCTTCAAGAGACCCAGTACTTC
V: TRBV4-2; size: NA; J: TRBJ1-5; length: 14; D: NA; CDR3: CASSQSGSNQPQHF; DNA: TGTGCCAGCAGCCAATCCGGGAGCAATCAGCCCCAGCATTTT
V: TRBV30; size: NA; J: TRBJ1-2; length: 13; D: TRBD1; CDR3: CAWSQDRGAGYTF; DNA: TGTGCCTGGAGTCAAGACAGGGGGGCTGGCTACACCTTC
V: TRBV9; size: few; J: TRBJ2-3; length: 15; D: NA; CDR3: CASSARGGGPDTQYF; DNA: TGTGCCAGCAGCGCCCGAGGGGGGGGCCCAGATACGCAGTATTTT
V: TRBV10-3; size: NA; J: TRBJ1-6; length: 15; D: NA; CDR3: CAISPTESYNSPLHF; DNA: TGTGCCATCAGCCCGACAGAGAGCTATAATTCACCCCTCCACTTT
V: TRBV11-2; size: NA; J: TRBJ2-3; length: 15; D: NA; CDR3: CASSLAATHTDTQYF; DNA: TGTGCCAGCAGCTTAGCGGCAACTCACACAGATACGCAGTATTTT
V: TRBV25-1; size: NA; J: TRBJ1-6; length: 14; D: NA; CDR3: CASRLSSYNSPLHF; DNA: TGTGCCAGCAGACTGAGCTCCTATAATTCACCCCTCCACTTT
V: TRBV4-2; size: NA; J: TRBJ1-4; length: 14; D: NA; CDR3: CASSQEFPREKLFF; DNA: TGTGCCAGCAGCCAAGAGTTCCCACGGGAGAAACTGTTTTTT
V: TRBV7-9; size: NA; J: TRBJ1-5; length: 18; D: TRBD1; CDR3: CASSRGQGGYGSNQPQHF; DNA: TGTGCCAGCAGCAGAGGACAGGGTGGGTATGGGAGCAATCAGCCCCAGCATTTT
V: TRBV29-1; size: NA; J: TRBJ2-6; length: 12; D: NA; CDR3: CSASSGANVLTF; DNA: TGCAGCGCCAGCTCTGGGGCCAACGTCCTGACTTTC
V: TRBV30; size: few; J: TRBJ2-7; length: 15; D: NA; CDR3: CACREGRWATYEQYF; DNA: TGTGCCTGCCGTGAGGGGCGCTGGGCCACCTACGAGCAGTACTTC
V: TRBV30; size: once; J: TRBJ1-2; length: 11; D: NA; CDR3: CAWDGHYGYTF; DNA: TGTGCCTGGGACGGACACTATGGCTACACCTTC
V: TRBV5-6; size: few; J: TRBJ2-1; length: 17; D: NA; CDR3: CASSLARGGRSYNEQFF; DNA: TGTGCCAGCAGCTTGGCTCGTGGGGGTCGCTCCTACAATGAGCAGTTCTTC
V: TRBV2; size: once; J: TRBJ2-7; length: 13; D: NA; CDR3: CASMGAYDYEQYF; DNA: TGTGCCAGCATGGGGGCATACGATTACGAGCAGTACTTC
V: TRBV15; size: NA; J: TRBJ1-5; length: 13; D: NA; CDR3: CATSRDEGQPQHF; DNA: TGTGCCACCAGCAGAGATGAGGGGCAGCCCCAGCATTTT
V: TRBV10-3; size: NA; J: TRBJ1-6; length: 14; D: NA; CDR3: CAISVAGDSSPLHF; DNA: TGTGCCATCAGTGTCGCAGGGGATTCTTCACCCCTCCACTTT
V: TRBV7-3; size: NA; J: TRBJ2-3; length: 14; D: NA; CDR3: CASSLGLFTDTQYF; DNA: TGTGCCAGCAGCTTAGGATTATTCACAGATACGCAGTATTTT
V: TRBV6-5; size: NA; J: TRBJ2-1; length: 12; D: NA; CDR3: CASKKEGLGQFF; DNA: TGTGCCAGCAAAAAAGAGGGACTGGGGCAGTTCTTC
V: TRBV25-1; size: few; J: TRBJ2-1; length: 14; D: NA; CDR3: CASSERSSYNEQFF; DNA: TGTGCCAGCAGTGAAAGGAGCTCCTACAATGAGCAGTTCTTC